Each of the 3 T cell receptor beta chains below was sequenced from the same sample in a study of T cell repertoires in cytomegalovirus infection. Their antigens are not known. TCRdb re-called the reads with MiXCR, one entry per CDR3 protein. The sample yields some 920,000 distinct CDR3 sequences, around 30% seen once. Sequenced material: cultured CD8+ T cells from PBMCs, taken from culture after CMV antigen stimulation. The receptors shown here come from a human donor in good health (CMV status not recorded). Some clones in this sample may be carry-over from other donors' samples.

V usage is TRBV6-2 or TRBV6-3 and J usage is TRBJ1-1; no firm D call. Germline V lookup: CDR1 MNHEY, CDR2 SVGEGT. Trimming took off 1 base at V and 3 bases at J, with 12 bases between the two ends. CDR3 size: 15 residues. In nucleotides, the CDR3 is TGTGCCAGCAGTTACTTTTGGGAGTGGGACACTGAAGCTTTCTTT. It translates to CASSYFWEWDTEAFF.

The CDR3 coding sequence is TGTGCCAGTAGTATCGGGCAACCCCCGCTTGAAGCTTTCTTT. Translation gives CASSIGQPPLEAFF. J is TRBJ1-1 and V is TRBV19; no clear D. Germline CDR1 LNHDA, CDR2 SQIVND (reference sequence). Trimming took 3 bases from V and 7 from J, leaving 15 bases between them. The length of the CDR3 is 14 residues.

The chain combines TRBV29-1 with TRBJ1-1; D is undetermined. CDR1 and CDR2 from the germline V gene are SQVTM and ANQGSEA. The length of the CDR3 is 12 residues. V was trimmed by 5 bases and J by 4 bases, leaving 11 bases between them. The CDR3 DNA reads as TGCAGCGTTCTGGGCAAGACCACTGAAGCTTTCTTT. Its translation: CSVLGKTTEAFF.